The clone carrying this T cell receptor (beta chain) occurred many times. Germline CDR1 LNHDA, CDR2 SQIVND (reference sequence). This CDR3 contains 14 residues. The V and J ends lost 6 bases and 9 bases respectively, with 18 bases between them. The data were taken from a study of neurological immune-mediated disorders. From the 5' RACE reads, TCRdb called clonotypes with MiXCR, one entry per CDR3 protein. This table holds 55,000 to 75,000 distinct CDR3 sequences, 2% to 2.5% found once. This TCR came from a man aged 50-60 years with multiple sclerosis. Material for sequencing was PBMCs. This rearrangement joins TRBV19 to TRBJ1-5; possible D gene TRBD1, 5 bases. CDR3 amino acids: CASRYGQGVSPQHF. The CDR3 nucleotides are TGTGCCAGTAGGTATGGGCAGGGAGTCTCGCCCCAGCATTTT. Based on the CDR3 plus reference TRBV19 and TRBJ1-5, the full variable domain is DGGITQSPKYLFRKEGQNVTLSCEQNLNHDAMYWYRQDPGQGLRLIYYSQIVNDFQKGDIAEGYSVSREKKESFPLTVTSAQKNPTAFYLCASRYGQGVSPQHFGDGTRLSIL.